This TCR beta chain stems from a study of blood T cell repertoires in COVID-19. About the research overall: Spain, Italy and the United States supplied samples that represented acute and convalescent COVID-19. Nucleic acid was either cDNA or gDNA, and it came from T cells, B-cell-depleted T cells, or PBMCs.

Per the original data handling: Estimates of nucleated cell counts were drawn from the amplification of reference gene primers. Only in-frame clones appear in the TCRdb table, and some are missing; sequencing was by immunoSEQ multiplex PCR. V, J and clone size are taken as reported in that table, and D and trimming were inferred from the DNA itself. The repertoire holds 200,000 or so clones, with about 80% as singletons. This clone has ten or more counts. This CDR3 has 15 residues. Germline CDR1 and CDR2: MNHNY and SVGAGI (reference sequence). V was trimmed by 0 bases and J by 1 base, leaving 9 bases between them.

The receptor's source is a man aged 30 to 39 with active or convalescent COVID-19. The rearrangement uses TRBV6-6 and TRBJ2-5; D call uncertain. Sequencing was carried out using peripheral blood. The CDR3 sequence is CASSYSHSLQETQYF. For the CDR3, the DNA is TGTGCCAGCAGTTACTCGCACAGTCTCCAAGAGACCCAGTACTTC.